The 20 T cell receptor beta chains given below trace back to one sample, sequenced in a study of CD8 T cells in ankylosing spondylitis (dated by TCRdb to about 2017). The library relied on 5' RACE. The data were produced on an Illumina HiSeq 2500. The raw public data were reprocessed by TCRdb itself: fastp quality trimming at Q25, MiXCR clonotype calling, in-frame beta chains only. Records with the same CDR3 protein are collapsed into one entry carrying the most frequent genes and DNA. The sample has some 200,000 distinct CDR3 sequences on record, around a sixth of them singletons. Roughly 4.5% of the sample belongs to the ten largest clones. The sequencing sample was made of blood, either unsorted or a sorted T cell fraction (not recorded which). These receptor sequences come from a male donor under 35 with ankylosing spondylitis or in good health (not recorded which). Donor details come from another sample of the same person, matched by shared clones.

The chain is built from TRBV6-6 and TRBJ1-1, with D possibly being TRBD1 (5 bases). The germline gives CDR1 MNHNY, CDR2 SVGAGI (reference sequence). The CDR3 has 13 amino acids. Trimming cost V 5 bases and J 0 bases, with 7 bases left between them. CDR3 loop: CASSGHLNTEAFF. The CDR3 DNA reads as TGTGCCAGCAGTGGACACTTGAACACTGAAGCTTTCTTT.

There are many counts of this clonotype. The chain links TRBV4-3 to TRBJ1-1; possible D gene TRBD1, 5 bases. This CDR3 is built from 14 residues. The germline V gene has CDR1 LGHNA and CDR2 YSLEER. V lost 4 bases, J lost 5 bases, and 14 bases lay in between. The CDR3 coding sequence is TGCGCCAGCAGCCTACATGGGGGGAAAACTGAAGCTTTCTTT. It specifies CASSLHGGKTEAFF.

Many counts were recorded for this clonotype. V and J are TRBV12-3 or TRBV12-4 and TRBJ2-3; D is perhaps TRBD2 (5 bases). The germline V and J ends were trimmed by 1 base and 2 bases, with 13 bases remaining between them. The CDR3 totals 16 residues. The CDR3 loop reads CASSLGQRRFTDTQYF. As DNA, the CDR3 is TGTGCCAGCAGTTTAGGGCAGCGGAGGTTCACAGATACGCAGTATTTT.

This clonotype was picked up many times. This chain joins TRBV20-1 and TRBJ2-3; 12 bases map to TRBD2. The CDR3 consists of 14 residues. With 5 bases clipped from V and 4 bases from J, the junction kept 4 bases outside the gene matches. Looked up from germline, CDR1 is DFQATT and CDR2 is SNEGSKA (reference sequence). The CDR3 region has the DNA TGCAGTGCTTATCTAGCGGGAGGGCCAGATACGCAGTATTTT. This gives the protein CSAYLAGGPDTQYF.

The V call is TRBV29-1, the J call TRBJ2-7; 9 bases are shared with TRBD1. In germline, CDR1 is SQVTM, CDR2 ANQGSEA. The CDR3 runs to 14 residues. V lost 6 bases, J lost 0 bases, and 6 bases stayed unmatched. The CDR3 sequence is CSVAGTGSSYEQYF. The CDR3 region has the DNA TGCAGCGTGGCCGGGACAGGGAGCTCCTACGAGCAGTACTTC.

This clonotype was observed at least ten times. This chain connects TRBV7-8 to TRBJ2-7; 8 nucleotides line up with TRBD2. CDR1 is SGHVS and CDR2 is FQNEAQ in the germline V gene. This CDR3 comprises 14 residues. Trimming cost V 2 bases and J 6 bases; bases outside gene matches: 6. CDR3 residues: CASSLLGLASEQYV. CDR3 bases: TGTGCCAGCAGCTTACTTGGACTAGCTAGCGAGCAGTACGTC.

This clonotype came up many times. J is TRBJ2-5 and V is TRBV5-1; D may be TRBD2 (5 bases). From germline, CDR1 is SGHRS and CDR2 YFSETQ. V was shortened by 2 bases and J by 2 bases, with 19 bases between the two germline ends. This CDR3 has 17 amino acids. The CDR3 protein is CASSFGETVRGQETQYF. CDR3 nucleotide sequence: TGCGCCAGCAGCTTCGGGGAAACAGTCCGAGGTCAAGAGACCCAGTACTTC. Combining the CDR3 with reference TRBV5-1 and TRBJ2-5 gives the whole variable domain KAGVTQTPRYLIKTRGQQVTLSCSPISGHRSVSWYQQTPGQGLQFLFEYFSETQRNKGNFPGRFSGRQFSNSRSEMNVSTLELGDSALYLCASSFGETVRGQETQYFGPGTRLLVL.

The genes are TRBV19 and TRBJ2-1, with D unresolved. Germline V lookup: CDR1 LNHDA, CDR2 SQIVND (reference sequence). The CDR3 contains 16 residues. Trimming removed 6 bases at V and 0 bases at J, with 15 bases between. CDR3 loop: CASSNTAVVSYNEQFF. CDR3 nucleotides: TGTGCCAGTAGCAACACTGCGGTGGTCTCCTACAATGAGCAGTTCTTC.

This clonotype was seen ten or more times. The chain carries TRBV4-1 and TRBJ2-3, with a possible D match to TRBD2 (6 bases). Germline CDR1 is MGHRA and CDR2 is YSYEKL. CDR3 size: 14 residues. V gave up 11 bases and J gave up 2 bases, with 17 bases separating them. DNA for the CDR3: TGCGCCGGGGGTAGGGGCGGGGTCACAGATACGCAGTATTTT. This translates into CAGGRGGVTDTQYF.

This CDR3 reads CSARARVRPDTQYF. In DNA, the CDR3 is TGCAGTGCTAGGGCGCGGGTGAGGCCAGATACGCAGTATTTT. The rearrangement uses TRBV20-1 and TRBJ2-3; a weak D match, TRBD2 (5 bases). Germline CDR1 DFQATT, CDR2 SNEGSKA (reference sequence). This CDR3 has 14 amino acids. Trimming stripped 3 bases from V and 4 bases from J, with 14 bases between.

This clonotype was counted many times. The rearrangement joins TRBV3-1 to TRBJ2-1; 8 positions match TRBD2. V gave up 0 bases and J gave up 3 bases; unmatched junction bases: 10. This CDR3 spans 18 amino acids. The V gene's germline CDR1 is LGHDT and CDR2 YNNKEL (reference sequence). This chain's CDR3 is CASSQEAGGLLVYNEQFF. CDR3 bases: TGTGCCAGCAGCCAAGAGGCGGGAGGCCTTCTGGTCTACAATGAGCAGTTCTTC.

This clonotype occurred many times. This sequence joins TRBV20-1 and TRBJ2-3, with D possibly TRBD2 on 6 matching bases. The CDR3 has 14 amino acids. The V end was cut by 5 bases, the J end by 0 bases, with 12 bases between. Germline loops: CDR1 DFQATT, CDR2 SNEGSKA (reference sequence). The CDR3 region is CSAQAGTSTDTQYF. Written as DNA, the CDR3 is TGCAGTGCTCAAGCAGGGACTAGCACAGATACGCAGTATTTT.

The chain joins TRBV7-3 to TRBJ2-1; D uncertain. This CDR3 has 13 amino acids. Deletions cut 0 bases from V and 4 bases from J, with 4 bases between. The germline V gene has CDR1 SGHTA and CDR2 FQGTGA. CDR3 sequence (DNA): TGTGCCAGCAGCTTAACTACGTACAATGAGCAGTTCTTC. Residues: CASSLTTYNEQFF. The complete variable domain, with remaining parts taken from reference TRBV7-3 and TRBJ2-1, reads GAGVSQTPSNKVTEKGKYVELRCDPISGHTALYWYRQSLGQGPEFLIYFQGTGAADDSGLPNDRFFAVRPEGSVSTLKIQRTERGDSAVYLCASSLTTYNEQFFGPGTRLTVL.

The sample holds many counts of this clonotype. V is TRBV9 and J is TRBJ2-1, with D unclear. The CDR3 totals 13 residues. CDR1 and CDR2 from the germline V gene are SGDLS and YYNGEE. Trimming removed 3 bases at V and 9 bases at J, with 13 bases between. The CDR3 protein is CASSASLFGEQFF. The CDR3 DNA is TGTGCCAGCAGCGCTTCCCTATTTGGTGAGCAGTTCTTC.

The chain recombines TRBV10-3 with TRBJ2-2; TRBD2 agrees at 8 bases. Germline V gives CDR1 ENHRY, CDR2 SYGVKD. The CDR3 consists of 13 residues. V lost 8 bases, J lost 5 bases, and 4 bases stayed unmatched. CDR3 bases: TGTGCCATCGAGGCTAGCGGGACCGGGGAGCTGTTTTTT. Translating it yields CAIEASGTGELFF.

This clonotype came up once. This rearrangement joins TRBV20-1 to TRBJ2-2; tentative D call: TRBD2 (6 bases). CDR1 is DFQATT, CDR2 SNEGSKA, per germline (reference sequence). The CDR3 covers 13 residues. Trimming cost V 6 bases and J 2 bases, with 10 bases left between them. CDR3 region: CSAISGNTGELFF. DNA for the CDR3: TGCAGTGCCATTAGCGGTAACACCGGGGAGCTGTTTTTT.

This clonotype showed up just a few times. The chain is built from TRBV19 and TRBJ2-1; a possible D gene is TRBD1 (6 bases). Germline V gene sequence: CDR1 LNHDA, CDR2 SQIVND (reference sequence). The CDR3 is 12 residues long. Trimming pared 5 bases from V and 7 bases from J, leaving 9 bases between. DNA for the CDR3: TGTGCCAGTAGTCCACAGGGAAATGAGCAGTTCTTC. This codes for CASSPQGNEQFF.

In its sample, this clonotype was seen many times. The V and J genes are TRBV27 and TRBJ1-5, with D possibly TRBD1 on 5 matching bases. V was shortened by 3 bases and J by 7 bases, with 10 bases between the two germline ends. Germline CDR1 and CDR2: MNHEY and SMNVEV (reference sequence). The CDR3 runs to 13 residues. This CDR3 is CASSLGGRQPQHF. The CDR3, as DNA: TGTGCCAGCAGTTTGGGGGGGAGGCAGCCCCAGCATTTT.

This clonotype was seen repeatedly, ten times or more. J is TRBJ1-1 and V is TRBV12-3 or TRBV12-4; no definite D call. The CDR3 is made up of 14 amino acids. V was clipped by 5 bases and J by 1 base, with 11 bases between them. CDR3 residues: CASSLGLANTEAFF. Here the CDR3 DNA reads TGTGCCAGCAGTCTAGGGCTCGCGAACACTGAAGCTTTCTTT.

This clonotype occurred many times. This chain connects TRBV5-6 to TRBJ2-5, with D tentatively TRBD1 or TRBD2 (5 bases each). Deletions cut 2 bases from V and 5 bases from J, with 13 bases between. The CDR3 loop spans 14 amino acids. Germline loops: CDR1 SGHDT, CDR2 YYEEEE. CDR3 nucleotides: TGTGCCAGCAGCTTCGCCGGGGCCGGGGAGACCCAGTACTTC. Protein: CASSFAGAGETQYF.